This paragraph covers one TCR beta chain sequence. Researchers took RNA transcripts and amplified the TCR beta CDR3 regions from them. Carried out on the TCR CDR3, a first-round RT-PCR used the HTBI primer set. TCRdb fed the multiplex PCR reads into MiXCR, producing one record per CDR3 protein. This repertoire shows about 250,000 distinct CDR3 sequences, 22% found once; its top ten account for 50% to 75%. The germline V gene encodes CDR1 MNHEY and CDR2 SVGEGT. This CDR3 comprises 15 residues. V lost 6 bases to trimming and J lost 3 bases; unmatched junction nucleotides: 7. This specimen comes from a study of T cells in Graves' hyperthyroidism and ophthalmopathy.

V usage is TRBV6-2 or TRBV6-3 and J usage is TRBJ2-7, with 11 nucleotides matching TRBD2. Material: blood. This sequence originates from a young man with Graves' ophthalmopathy. CDR3 DNA sequence: TGTGCCAGCAGAACTACGACTAGCGGGGACTACGAGCAGTACTTC. Translated: CASRTTTSGDYEQYF.